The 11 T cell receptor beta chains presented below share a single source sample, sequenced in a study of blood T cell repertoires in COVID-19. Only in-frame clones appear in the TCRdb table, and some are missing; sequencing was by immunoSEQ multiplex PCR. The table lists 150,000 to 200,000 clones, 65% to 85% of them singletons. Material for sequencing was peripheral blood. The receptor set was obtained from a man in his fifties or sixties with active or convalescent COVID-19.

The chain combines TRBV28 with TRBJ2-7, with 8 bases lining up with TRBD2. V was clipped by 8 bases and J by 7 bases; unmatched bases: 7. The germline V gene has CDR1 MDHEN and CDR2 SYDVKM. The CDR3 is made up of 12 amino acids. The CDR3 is CASETGGPEQYF. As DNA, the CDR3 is TGTGCCAGCGAGACGGGAGGGCCGGAGCAGTACTTC.

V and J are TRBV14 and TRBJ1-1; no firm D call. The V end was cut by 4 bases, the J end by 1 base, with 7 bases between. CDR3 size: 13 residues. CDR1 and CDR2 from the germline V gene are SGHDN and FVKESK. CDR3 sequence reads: CASSPLRNTEAFF. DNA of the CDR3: TGTGCCAGCAGCCCATTGAGGAACACTGAAGCTTTCTTT.

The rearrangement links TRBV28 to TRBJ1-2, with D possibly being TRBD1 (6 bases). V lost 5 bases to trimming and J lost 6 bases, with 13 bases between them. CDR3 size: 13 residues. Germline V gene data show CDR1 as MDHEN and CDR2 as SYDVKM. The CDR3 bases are TGTGCCAGCAGTAATGGACAGTTCGATGGCTACACCTTC. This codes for CASSNGQFDGYTF.

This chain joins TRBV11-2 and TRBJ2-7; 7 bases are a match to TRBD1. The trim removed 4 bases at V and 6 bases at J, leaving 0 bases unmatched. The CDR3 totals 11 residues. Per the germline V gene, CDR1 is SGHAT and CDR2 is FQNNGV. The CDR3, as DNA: TGTGCCAGCAGCTCAGGGGGCGAGCAGTACTTC. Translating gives CASSSGGEQYF.

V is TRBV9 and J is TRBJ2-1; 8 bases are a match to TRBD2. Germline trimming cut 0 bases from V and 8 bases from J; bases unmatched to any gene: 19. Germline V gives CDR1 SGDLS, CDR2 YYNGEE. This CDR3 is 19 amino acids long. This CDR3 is CASSVDDESVDGRVHEQFF. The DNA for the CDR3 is TGTGCCAGCAGCGTAGATGATGAGAGTGTCGACGGGAGGGTCCATGAGCAGTTCTTC.

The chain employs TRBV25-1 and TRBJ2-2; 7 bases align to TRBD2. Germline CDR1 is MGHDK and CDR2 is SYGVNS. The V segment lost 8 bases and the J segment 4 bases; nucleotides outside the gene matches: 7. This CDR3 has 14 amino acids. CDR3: CASVGRGSTGELFF. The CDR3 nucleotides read TGTGCCAGCGTGGGGAGGGGATCCACCGGGGAGCTGTTTTTT. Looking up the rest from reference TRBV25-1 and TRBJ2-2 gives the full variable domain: EADIYQTPRYLVIGTGKKITLECSQTMGHDKMYWYQQDPGMELHLIHYSYGVNSTEKGDLSSESTVSRIRTEHFPLTLESARPSHTSQYLCASVGRGSTGELFFGEGSRLTVL.

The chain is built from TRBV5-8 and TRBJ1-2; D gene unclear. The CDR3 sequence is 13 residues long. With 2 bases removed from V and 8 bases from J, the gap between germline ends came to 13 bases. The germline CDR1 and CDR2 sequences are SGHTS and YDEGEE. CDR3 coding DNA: TGTGCCAGCAGCTTCGTTCTCCGACTCGGCTACACCTTC. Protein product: CASSFVLRLGYTF.

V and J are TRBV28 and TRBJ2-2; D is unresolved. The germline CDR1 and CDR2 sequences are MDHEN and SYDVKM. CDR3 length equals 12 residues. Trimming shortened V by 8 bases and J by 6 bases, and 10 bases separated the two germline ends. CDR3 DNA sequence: TGTGCCAGCCCCTCCCAGGCCGGGGAGCTGTTTTTT. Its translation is CASPSQAGELFF. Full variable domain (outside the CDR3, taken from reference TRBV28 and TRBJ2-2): DVKVTQSSRYLVKRTGEKVFLECVQDMDHENMFWYRQDPGLGLRLIYFSYDVKMKEKGDIPEGYSVSREKKERFSLILESASTNQTSMYLCASPSQAGELFFGEGSRLTVL.

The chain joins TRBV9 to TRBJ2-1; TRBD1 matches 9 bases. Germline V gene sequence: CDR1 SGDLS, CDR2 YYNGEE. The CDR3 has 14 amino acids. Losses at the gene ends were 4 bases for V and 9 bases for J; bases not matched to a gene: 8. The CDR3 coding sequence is TGTGCCAGCAGCCCTAGGGACAGGGATACTGAGCAGTTCTTC. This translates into CASSPRDRDTEQFF.

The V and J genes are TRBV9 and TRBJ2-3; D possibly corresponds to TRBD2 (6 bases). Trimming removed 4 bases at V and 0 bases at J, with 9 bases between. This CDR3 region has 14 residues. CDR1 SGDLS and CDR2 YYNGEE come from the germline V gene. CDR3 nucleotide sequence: TGTGCCAGCAGCTGGGACTCCAGCACAGATACGCAGTATTTT. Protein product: CASSWDSSTDTQYF.

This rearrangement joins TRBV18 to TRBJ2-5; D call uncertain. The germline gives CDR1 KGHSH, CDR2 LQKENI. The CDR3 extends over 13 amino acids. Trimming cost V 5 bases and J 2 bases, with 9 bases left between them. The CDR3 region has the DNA TGTGCCAGCTCAATCAGGTTTCAAGAGACCCAGTACTTC. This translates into CASSIRFQETQYF.